This TCR beta chain was recorded in a study of Graves' ophthalmopathy and Graves' hyperthyroidism. General study results and limits: Most expanded thyroid clonotypes above 0.001 frequency also appeared in blood. Sensitivity reached 70% to 71% and specificity around 76% when the model predicted ophthalmopathy progression. Built on 13 signatures, a model told ophthalmopathy apart from stable hyperthyroidism with approximately 88% sensitivity and 75% to 82% specificity.

This clonotype was detected ten times or more. Its antigen is unknown. This CDR3 is built from 13 residues. V was clipped by 0 bases and J by 1 base, with 4 bases between them. Germline values: CDR1 LGHNT, CDR2 FRNRAP. Aged 18 to 65, hyperthyroidism patients had new diagnoses of under 2 months' duration. The study amplified TCR beta CDR3 regions using RNA transcripts. Second-round multiplex PCR came after first-round RT-PCR with HTBI primers. Each CDR3 protein gets one entry after TCRdb re-called the multiplex PCR reads with MiXCR. The sample shows 300,000 to 450,000 distinct CDR3 sequences, roughly 15% of them seen only once.

Sequences were obtained from peripheral blood. This clonotype was obtained from an adult woman with stable Graves' hyperthyroidism. The chain has TRBV12-5 and TRBJ2-7, with D hard to call. CDR3 residues: CASGLVGSYEQYF. The DNA of the CDR3 is TGTGCTAGTGGTTTGGTCGGGTCCTACGAGCAGTACTTC.